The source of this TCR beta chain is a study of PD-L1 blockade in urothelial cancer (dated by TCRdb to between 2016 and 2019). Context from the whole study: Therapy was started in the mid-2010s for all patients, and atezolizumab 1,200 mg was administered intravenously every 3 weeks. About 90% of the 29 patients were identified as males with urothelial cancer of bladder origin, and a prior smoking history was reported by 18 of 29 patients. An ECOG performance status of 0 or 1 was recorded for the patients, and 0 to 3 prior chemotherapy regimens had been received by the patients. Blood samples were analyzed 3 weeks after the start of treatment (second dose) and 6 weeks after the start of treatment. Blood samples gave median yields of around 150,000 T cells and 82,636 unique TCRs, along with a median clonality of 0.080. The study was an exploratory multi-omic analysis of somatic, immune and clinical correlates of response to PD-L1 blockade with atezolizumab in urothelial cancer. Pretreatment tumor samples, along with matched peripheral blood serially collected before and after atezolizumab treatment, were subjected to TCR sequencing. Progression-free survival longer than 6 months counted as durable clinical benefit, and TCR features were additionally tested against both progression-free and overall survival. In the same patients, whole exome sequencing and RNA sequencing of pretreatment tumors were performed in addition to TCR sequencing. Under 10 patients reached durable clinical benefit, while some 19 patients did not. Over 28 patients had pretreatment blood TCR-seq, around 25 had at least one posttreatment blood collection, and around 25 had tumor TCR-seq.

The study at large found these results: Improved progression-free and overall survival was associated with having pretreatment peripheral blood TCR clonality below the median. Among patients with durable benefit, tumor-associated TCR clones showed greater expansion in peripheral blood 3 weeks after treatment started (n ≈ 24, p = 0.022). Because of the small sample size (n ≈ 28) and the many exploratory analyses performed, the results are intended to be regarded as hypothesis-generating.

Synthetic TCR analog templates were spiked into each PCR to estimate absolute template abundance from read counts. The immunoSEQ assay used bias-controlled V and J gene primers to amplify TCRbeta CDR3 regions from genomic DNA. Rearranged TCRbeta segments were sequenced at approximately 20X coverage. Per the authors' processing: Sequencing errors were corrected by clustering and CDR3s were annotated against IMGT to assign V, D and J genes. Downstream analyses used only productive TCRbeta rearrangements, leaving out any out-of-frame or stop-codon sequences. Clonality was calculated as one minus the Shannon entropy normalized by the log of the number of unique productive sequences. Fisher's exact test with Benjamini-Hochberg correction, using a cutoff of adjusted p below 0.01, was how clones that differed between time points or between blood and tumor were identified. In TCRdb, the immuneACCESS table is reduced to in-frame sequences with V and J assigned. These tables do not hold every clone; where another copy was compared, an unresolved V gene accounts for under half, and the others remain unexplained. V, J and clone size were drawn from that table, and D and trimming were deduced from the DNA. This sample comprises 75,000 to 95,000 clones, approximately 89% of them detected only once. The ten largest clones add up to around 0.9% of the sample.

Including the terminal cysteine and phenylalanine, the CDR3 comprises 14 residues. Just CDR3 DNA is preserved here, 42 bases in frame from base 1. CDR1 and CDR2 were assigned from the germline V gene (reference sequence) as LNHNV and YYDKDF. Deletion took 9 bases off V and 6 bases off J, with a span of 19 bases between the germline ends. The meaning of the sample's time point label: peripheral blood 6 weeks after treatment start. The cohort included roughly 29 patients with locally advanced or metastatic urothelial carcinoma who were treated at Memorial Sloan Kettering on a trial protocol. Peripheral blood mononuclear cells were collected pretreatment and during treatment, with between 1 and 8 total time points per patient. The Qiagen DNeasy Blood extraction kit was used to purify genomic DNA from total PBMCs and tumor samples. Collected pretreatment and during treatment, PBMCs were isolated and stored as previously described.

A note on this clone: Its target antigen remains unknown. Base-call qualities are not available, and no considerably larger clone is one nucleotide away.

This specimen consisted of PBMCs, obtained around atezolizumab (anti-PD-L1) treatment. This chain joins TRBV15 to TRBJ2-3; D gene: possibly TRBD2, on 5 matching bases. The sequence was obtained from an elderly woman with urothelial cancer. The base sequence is TGTGCCACTTCCGGGCGGACTCCCTCGGATACGCAGTATTTT. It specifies CATSGRTPSDTQYF.